The following is a TCR beta chain sequence with its context. Antigen specificity is unknown. This specimen comes from a study of cytomegalovirus exposure and HLA in healthy donors. CDR3 length equals 16 residues. The V and J ends lost 3 bases and 3 bases, in that order; junction bases with no gene match: 7. Germline V gives CDR1 MDHEN, CDR2 SYDVKM. Findings of the study overall: When analyzed later, a missense DCLRE1C variant was found to be linked to TCR beta V- and J-gene trimming.

This PCR relied on a set of 60 Vbeta primers and 13 Jbeta primers. Profiled with immunoSEQ multiplex PCR; TCRdb holds only in-frame clones, not every one. Of some 120,000 clones listed, about 73% were seen once; the top ten hold 6.3%. Input material: PBMCs. The chain combines TRBV28 with TRBJ2-5; 10 nucleotides match TRBD2. This receptor was identified in a woman aged 35 to 49 in good health and CMV-seronegative. CDR3 coding DNA: TGTGCCAGCAGTTTCTACCGCGGACTAGCGGAAGAGACCCAGTACTTC. This codes for CASSFYRGLAEETQYF.